The 27 T cell receptor beta chains listed next were all sequenced from one sample in a study of regulatory T cells in long-lasting Graves disease. Time point: persistent/refractory GD, antithyroid drugs over 5 years with positive TRAb. Scientists built the TCR library using RNA that was extracted from PBMCs. Sequencing libraries for TCR beta were prepared with iRepertoire HTBI primers and Arm-PCR of CDR3 regions. Via MiXCR, TCRdb re-called the multiplex PCR reads, giving one row per CDR3 protein. This sample has roughly 490,000 distinct CDR3 sequences, with approximately 23% found just once. The sequenced sample was peripheral blood mononuclear cells (PBMCs), obtained when the disease was refractory, from a patient treated with antithyroid drugs. The receptors shown here come from a female donor with Graves disease.

This clonotype showed up many times. The gene calls are TRBV2 and TRBJ2-2; TRBD1 matches at 8 bases. The CDR3 runs to 15 residues. The V segment lost 6 bases and the J segment 7 bases; nucleotides outside the gene matches: 10. The V gene's germline CDR1 is SNHLY and CDR2 FYNNEI. CDR3 protein: CASSLVRTGIGELFF. The CDR3 DNA reads as TGTGCCAGCAGCCTCGTCCGGACAGGGATCGGGGAGCTGTTTTTT. The full variable domain, in which reference TRBV2 and TRBJ2-2 provide the parts outside the CDR3, is EPEVTQTPSHQVTQMGQEVILRCVPISNHLYFYWYRQILGQKVEFLVSFYNNEISEKSEIFDDQFSVERPDGSNFTLKIRSTKLEDSAMYFCASSLVRTGIGELFFGEGSRLTVL.

V gene TRBV5-1 combines with J gene TRBJ2-7; D not resolved. Between the trimmed V and J ends, which lost 3 bases and 2 bases, there was a span of 24 bases. CDR1 is SGHRS, CDR2 YFSETQ, per germline. CDR3 size: 18 residues. DNA of the CDR3: TGCGCCAGCAGCTCCGGCGACGTACGAAGGCGGCGAACCTACGAGCAGTACTTC. Residues: CASSSGDVRRRRTYEQYF.

With regard to this clonotype: A much larger clonotype is one base distant, so this may be a read error. V and J are TRBV2 and TRBJ1-1; perhaps TRBD1 as D (5 bases). The germline V and J ends were trimmed by 7 bases and 4 bases, with 16 bases remaining between them. The CDR3 runs 14 residues. Germline V lookup: CDR1 SNHLY, CDR2 FYNNEI. CDR3 in amino acids: CASTDSRMSTEAFF. For the CDR3, the DNA is TGTGCCAGCACTGACAGTAGGATGAGCACTGAAGCTTTCTTT.

This clonotype was observed many times. This chain links TRBV28 with TRBJ1-2; D remains ambiguous. Germline V lookup: CDR1 MDHEN, CDR2 SYDVKM. Trimming took 7 bases from V and 6 from J, leaving 15 bases between them. This CDR3 has 13 residues. The CDR3 DNA is TGTGCCAGCAATTATGTAATGGGTGATGGCTACACCTTC. Its translation: CASNYVMGDGYTF.

The J gene is TRBJ1-5, the V gene TRBV6-9; D remains ambiguous. The CDR3 is 15 residues long. V was trimmed by 3 bases and J by 3 bases, leaving 12 bases between them. Germline V lookup: CDR1 MNHGY, CDR2 SVAAGI. CDR3 in DNA: TGTGCCAGCAGTTACACCGCAGCCATCAATCAGCCCCAGCATTTT. This encodes CASSYTAAINQPQHF.

The rearrangement joins TRBV28 to TRBJ2-7; 11 bases are a match to TRBD1. V was pared by 2 bases and J by 5 bases, with 5 bases of the junction left unmatched. The CDR3 covers 15 residues. From germline, CDR1 is MDHEN and CDR2 SYDVKM. The CDR3 nucleotides read TGTGCCAGCAGTTTACCGGGGACAGGGGGTGACGAGCAGTACTTC. Amino acids: CASSLPGTGGDEQYF.

Comment on this clonotype: A much larger clone sits a single nucleotide away, making a read error possible. This chain joins TRBV11-3 and TRBJ2-7, with D unresolved. This CDR3 is 12 amino acids long. Germline V CDR1 and CDR2: SGHNT, YENEEA. The CDR3 sequence: CASSFPSCEQYF. The CDR3 DNA is TGTGCCAGCAGCTTCCCCTCCTGCGAGCAGTACTTC. The variable domain in full, with the rest retrieved from reference TRBV11-3 and TRBJ2-7, is EAGVVQSPRYKIIEKKQPVAFWCNPISGHNTLYWYLQNLGQGPELLIRYENEEAVDDSQLPKDRFSAERLKGVDSTLKIQPAELGDSAVYLCASSFPSCEQYFGPGTRLTVT.

In this sample, this clonotype turned up many times. This chain links TRBV6-2 or TRBV6-3 with TRBJ2-7; D gene ambiguous. The CDR3 has 13 residues. Germline values: CDR1 MNHEY, CDR2 SVGEGT. The V and J ends lost 0 bases and 4 bases respectively, with 7 bases between them. Here the CDR3 DNA reads TGTGCCAGCAGTTACTCGGGCCTATACGAGCAGTACTTC. It is translated as CASSYSGLYEQYF.

The rearrangement links TRBV12-3 or TRBV12-4 to TRBJ2-1; D is ambiguous. Trimming took off 1 base at V and 4 bases at J, with 8 bases between the two ends. This CDR3 spans 14 amino acids. The CDR3 DNA follows: TGTGCCAGCAGTTTAGGGGTAAAATACAATGAGCAGTTCTTC. This sequence encodes CASSLGVKYNEQFF.

V gene TRBV4-3 combines with J gene TRBJ1-4; 8 positions match TRBD1. Germline V lookup: CDR1 LGHNA, CDR2 YSLEER. The V gene end was trimmed by 1 base and the J gene end by 5 bases; junction bases not matched to a gene: 3. This CDR3 is built from 15 residues. The CDR3 loop is CASSQAWTGNEKLFF. The CDR3, as DNA: TGCGCCAGCAGCCAAGCTTGGACAGGGAATGAAAAACTGTTTTTT.

This clonotype was recorded many times. J is TRBJ1-5 and V is TRBV2; D ambiguous. V lost 2 bases and J 3 bases, leaving 11 bases between the germline ends. The CDR3 length is 15 residues. Germline CDR1 reads SNHLY; CDR2 reads FYNNEI. This CDR3 is CASSEWETPNQPQHF. The DNA for the CDR3 is TGTGCCAGCAGTGAATGGGAGACTCCCAATCAGCCCCAGCATTTT.

This clonotype occurred a few times. J is TRBJ2-7 and V is TRBV20-1; D possibly uses TRBD1 or TRBD2 (7 bases each). V shed 5 bases and J shed 4 bases, with 18 bases lying between them. The germline V gene encodes CDR1 DFQATT and CDR2 SNEGSKA (reference sequence). The CDR3 sequence is 14 residues long. Here the CDR3 DNA reads TGCAGTGCTCCGCGACAGGGAGGGGTGTACGAGCAGTACTTC. It translates to CSAPRQGGVYEQYF.

The chain links TRBV7-2 to TRBJ1-4; D unclear. This CDR3 has 17 residues. Trimming took 1 base from V and 0 from J, leaving 12 bases between them. Germline values: CDR1 SGHTA, CDR2 FQGNSA. CDR3: CASSLVDQVATNEKLFF. In DNA, the CDR3 is TGTGCCAGCAGCTTAGTGGACCAAGTTGCAACTAATGAAAAACTGTTTTTT.

The chain employs TRBV7-2 and TRBJ2-5; 9 bases agree with TRBD2. The J segment lost 4 bases and the V segment lost 10 bases, leaving 19 bases of the junction unmatched. The CDR3 has 17 amino acids. Germline V gene data show CDR1 as SGHTA and CDR2 as FQGNSA. This CDR3 reads CANSHRVAGAVGETQYF. DNA for the CDR3: TGTGCCAATAGCCATCGGGTAGCGGGAGCCGTGGGAGAGACCCAGTACTTC. The full variable domain, completed using reference TRBV7-2 and TRBJ2-5, is GAGVSQSPSNKVTEKGKDVELRCDPISGHTALYWYRQSLGQGLEFLIYFQGNSAPDKSGLPSDRFSAERTGGSVSTLTIQRTQQEDSAVYLCANSHRVAGAVGETQYFGPGTRLLVL.

This clonotype was seen repeatedly, ten times or more. V gene TRBV11-3 combines with J gene TRBJ2-7; 10 bases align to TRBD1. J gave up 4 bases and V 4 bases, and 7 bases lay outside the gene matches. This CDR3 is 15 amino acids long. The germline V gene encodes CDR1 SGHNT and CDR2 YENEEA. The CDR3 DNA follows: TGTGCCAGCAGCTCCCGAGGGGGACAGGGGTACGAGCAGTACTTC. Translation gives CASSSRGGQGYEQYF.

This clonotype was counted a few times. This chain's CDR3 is CASSSQGADTQYF. CDR3 DNA sequence: TGTGCCAGCAGCTCCCAGGGGGCAGATACGCAGTATTTT. This rearrangement joins TRBV28 to TRBJ2-3; 7 bases align to TRBD1. Germline CDR1 MDHEN, CDR2 SYDVKM. This CDR3 region has 13 residues. The V gene end was trimmed by 6 bases and the J gene end by 4 bases; junction bases not matched to a gene: 4. The full variable domain, its missing parts supplied by reference TRBV28 and TRBJ2-3, is DVKVTQSSRYLVKRTGEKVFLECVQDMDHENMFWYRQDPGLGLRLIYFSYDVKMKEKGDIPEGYSVSREKKERFSLILESASTNQTSMYLCASSSQGADTQYFGPGTRLTVL.

This clonotype was found a few times. This chain links TRBV5-1 with TRBJ2-7; no reliable D call. Germline values: CDR1 SGHRS, CDR2 YFSETQ. This CDR3 comprises 13 residues. The V end lost 0 bases, the J end lost 6 bases, and 10 bases lay between the germline ends. The chain's CDR3 is CASSLDRIIEQYF. CDR3 nucleotides: TGCGCCAGCAGCTTGGACCGGATAATCGAGCAGTACTTC.

This clonotype was counted at least ten times. V gene TRBV6-1 combines with J gene TRBJ2-7, with D maybe TRBD2 (5 bases). Germline V gene sequence: CDR1 MNHNS, CDR2 SASEGT. The V gene lost 6 bases and the J gene lost 2 bases, with 11 bases spanning the gap. This CDR3 contains 13 residues. In DNA form, the CDR3 reads TGTGCCAGCAGCCCCCCCGGGGCCTACGAGCAGTACTTC. Translating it yields CASSPPGAYEQYF.

CDR3 loop: CASRRRTSEYEQYF. The CDR3 DNA follows: TGTGCCAGTAGGCGACGGACTAGCGAATACGAGCAGTACTTC. This sequence joins TRBV19 and TRBJ2-7; 9 nucleotides align to TRBD2. The V segment lost 6 bases and the J segment 4 bases; nucleotides outside the gene matches: 7. Germline V gene lookup returns CDR1 LNHDA and CDR2 SQIVND (reference sequence). This CDR3 region has 14 residues.

This clonotype was found many times. The chain is built from TRBV20-1 and TRBJ2-7; no definite D call. V was shortened by 3 bases and J by 7 bases, with 19 bases between the two germline ends. CDR3 size: 14 residues. CDR1 and CDR2 (germline): DFQATT, SNEGSKA (reference sequence). CDR3 loop: CSASAEYINLEQYF. CDR3 sequence (DNA): TGCAGTGCTAGTGCAGAGTACATTAATTTGGAGCAGTACTTC.

The rearrangement links TRBV7-2 to TRBJ1-5, with D possibly matching TRBD1 (5 bases). CDR1 and CDR2 (germline): SGHTA, FQGNSA. V gave up 5 bases and J gave up 7 bases, with 9 bases separating them. The CDR3 runs 12 residues. As DNA, the CDR3 is TGTGCCAGCAGCGACAGCTTACAGCCCCAGCATTTT. As protein: CASSDSLQPQHF.

This clonotype was observed a single time. The chain is built from TRBV7-3 and TRBJ2-3, with D possibly being TRBD1 (6 bases). In germline, CDR1 is SGHTA, CDR2 FQGTGA. V was trimmed by 1 base and J by 1 base, leaving 9 bases between them. This CDR3 has 15 residues. The CDR3 bases are TGTGCCAGCAGCTTAAAAAAGGGGGGCACAGATACGCAGTATTTT. Translated, it gives CASSLKKGGTDTQYF.

This clonotype was recorded many times. The J gene is TRBJ1-2, the V gene TRBV24-1; 7 nucleotides agree with TRBD1. This CDR3 comprises 15 residues. V dropped 2 bases and J dropped 0; count of bases not matched to a gene: 2. Germline CDR1 KGHDR, CDR2 SFDVKD. This CDR3 reads CATSDSDRANYGYTF. The DNA for the CDR3 is TGTGCCACCAGTGATTCCGACAGGGCTAACTATGGCTACACCTTC.

J is TRBJ1-1 and V is TRBV19; D remains unclear. CDR3 size: 15 residues. CDR1 and CDR2 (germline): LNHDA, SQIVND (reference sequence). Deletions cut 5 bases from V and 4 bases from J, with 17 bases between. The CDR3 DNA sequence: TGTGCCAGTAGTCTTCCGGGCCGCGCAGCCACTGAAGCTTTCTTT. It yields the protein CASSLPGRAATEAFF. Filled out from reference TRBV19 and TRBJ1-1, the complete variable domain reads DGGITQSPKYLFRKEGQNVTLSCEQNLNHDAMYWYRQDPGQGLRLIYYSQIVNDFQKGDIAEGYSVSREKKESFPLTVTSAQKNPTAFYLCASSLPGRAATEAFFGQGTRLTVV.

The table lists this clonotype with many counts. V and J are TRBV28 and TRBJ2-2, with a weak D call TRBD1 (5 bases). Germline V gene data show CDR1 as MDHEN and CDR2 as SYDVKM. This CDR3 is 15 amino acids long. Trimming removed 4 bases from V and 8 bases from J, with 17 bases in between. The CDR3 DNA reads TGTGCCAGCAGTTACACTTGGCAGGGAAATGGGGAGCTGTTTTTT. Protein product: CASSYTWQGNGELFF.

This rearrangement joins TRBV9 to TRBJ2-7; 11 nucleotides agree with TRBD1. This CDR3 spans 15 amino acids. In germline, CDR1 is SGDLS, CDR2 YYNGEE. The ends lost 4 bases at V and 3 bases at J; junction bases unmatched: 6. The CDR3 DNA sequence: TGTGCCAGCAGCATCGGACAGGGGGCTTTCTACGAGCAGTACTTC. Translating it yields CASSIGQGAFYEQYF.

In this sample, this clonotype turned up a few times. This rearrangement joins TRBV30 to TRBJ2-2; a weak D match, TRBD2 (5 bases). CDR3 length: 13 residues. Germline V gives CDR1 GTSNPN, CDR2 SVGIG (reference sequence). Trimming pared 0 bases from V and 6 bases from J, leaving 8 bases between. The CDR3 region has the DNA TGTGCCTGGAGTGTAGTCGGGGCCGGGGAGCTGTTTTTT. Amino acids: CAWSVVGAGELFF.